A selection of T cell receptor beta chains follows, all from one sample in a study of stem cell transplantation in POMP-related autoinflammatory disease. Sequenced by immunoSEQ multiplex PCR; TCRdb stores in-frame clones only, minus some. The sample lists some 2,200 clones, around 86% occurring once. Sequencing was performed on Tregs from PBMCs, taken after stem cell transplantation. The receptors come from a human patient with POMP-related autoinflammation and immune dysregulation (PRAID). The T cells may partly be graft donor cells. The CDR3 runs from the conserved cysteine through the conserved F or W. A D gene is named only where the DNA matches it firmly. Size values are once, few and many counts, or a class for expanded clones, and some rows have none.

d_call: NA
clone_size: NA
j_call: TRBJ2-7
v_call: TRBV5-1
cdr3_aa: CASSLGLAASSYEQYF
cdr3_nt: TGCGCCAGCAGCTTGGGGTTAGCGGCAAGCTCCTACGAGCAGTACTTC

d_call: NA
clone_size: once
j_call: TRBJ2-1
v_call: TRBV7-9
cdr3_aa: CASSFPGIFQFF
cdr3_nt: TGTGCCAGCAGCTTTCCCGGGATTTTTCAGTTCTTC

d_call: TRBD1
clone_size: NA
j_call: TRBJ1-4
v_call: TRBV5-5
cdr3_aa: CASSLGQGRGEKLFF
cdr3_nt: TGTGCCAGCAGCTTGGGACAGGGGAGGGGTGAAAAACTGTTTTTT

d_call: NA
clone_size: once
j_call: TRBJ2-6
v_call: TRBV7-9
cdr3_aa: CASSSGQLYPSGANVLTF
cdr3_nt: TGTGCCAGCAGCTCTGGACAGCTATACCCCTCTGGGGCCAACGTCCTGACTTTC

d_call: TRBD1
clone_size: once
j_call: TRBJ1-4
v_call: TRBV2
cdr3_aa: CASRRDRLATNEKLFF
cdr3_nt: TGTGCCAGCAGAAGGGACAGGCTTGCAACTAATGAAAAACTGTTTTTT

d_call: NA
clone_size: NA
j_call: TRBJ1-4
v_call: TRBV15
cdr3_aa: CATSRMPQGWATNEKLFF
cdr3_nt: TGTGCCACCAGCAGAATGCCCCAGGGTTGGGCAACTAATGAAAAACTGTTTTTT

d_call: NA
clone_size: NA
j_call: TRBJ2-1
v_call: TRBV14
cdr3_aa: CASSPFLALRWNEQFF
cdr3_nt: TGTGCCAGCAGCCCTTTCTTAGCGCTAAGGTGGAATGAGCAGTTCTTC

d_call: TRBD1
clone_size: NA
j_call: TRBJ2-5
v_call: TRBV11-2
cdr3_aa: CASSFRTGGLETQYF
cdr3_nt: TGTGCCAGCAGCTTCCGGACAGGGGGTTTGGAGACCCAGTACTTC

d_call: NA
clone_size: NA
j_call: TRBJ2-1
v_call: TRBV13
cdr3_aa: CASSPTTVLSYNEQFF
cdr3_nt: TGTGCCAGCAGCCCCACCACAGTCCTCTCCTACAATGAGCAGTTCTTC

d_call: NA
clone_size: once
j_call: TRBJ2-4
v_call: TRBV25-1
cdr3_aa: CASSSYRENIQYF
cdr3_nt: TGTGCCAGCAGTTCATACAGGGAAAACATTCAGTACTTC

d_call: TRBD2
clone_size: NA
j_call: TRBJ2-1
v_call: TRBV4-2
cdr3_aa: CASSRILAGAEQFF
cdr3_nt: TGTGCCAGCAGCCGAATACTAGCGGGGGCTGAGCAGTTCTTC

d_call: NA
clone_size: NA
j_call: TRBJ2-1
v_call: TRBV2
cdr3_aa: CASSGETYGPYNEQFF
cdr3_nt: TGTGCCAGCAGTGGAGAGACCTACGGGCCTTACAATGAGCAGTTCTTC

d_call: NA
clone_size: NA
j_call: TRBJ2-5
v_call: TRBV10-3
cdr3_aa: CAISPDSLKTQYF
cdr3_nt: TGTGCCATCAGCCCGGACAGTTTAAAGACCCAGTACTTC

d_call: NA
clone_size: NA
j_call: TRBJ2-7
v_call: TRBV25-1
cdr3_aa: CASRPTGYSYEQYF
cdr3_nt: TGTGCCAGCAGGCCAACAGGGTACTCGTACGAGCAGTACTTC

d_call: TRBD1
clone_size: NA
j_call: TRBJ2-1
v_call: TRBV10-1
cdr3_aa: CATSPGQGKQFF
cdr3_nt: TGCGCCACTAGCCCGGGACAGGGGAAGCAGTTCTTC

d_call: TRBD1
clone_size: NA
j_call: TRBJ1-6
v_call: TRBV9
cdr3_aa: CASSSQGQYNSPLHF
cdr3_nt: TGTGCCAGCAGCTCGCAGGGACAGTATAATTCACCCCTCCACTTT

d_call: NA
clone_size: NA
j_call: TRBJ1-1
v_call: TRBV5-4
cdr3_aa: CASRWGVGNTEAFF
cdr3_nt: TGTGCCAGCAGATGGGGGGTGGGGAACACTGAAGCTTTCTTT

d_call: NA
clone_size: once
j_call: TRBJ1-6
v_call: TRBV6-5
cdr3_aa: CASRPGVYSPLHF
cdr3_nt: TGTGCCAGCAGACCGGGAGTTTATTCACCCCTCCACTTT

d_call: TRBD1
clone_size: NA
j_call: TRBJ2-1
v_call: TRBV15
cdr3_aa: CATSRATGGSYNEQFF
cdr3_nt: TGTGCCACCAGCAGAGCTACAGGGGGCTCATACAATGAGCAGTTCTTC